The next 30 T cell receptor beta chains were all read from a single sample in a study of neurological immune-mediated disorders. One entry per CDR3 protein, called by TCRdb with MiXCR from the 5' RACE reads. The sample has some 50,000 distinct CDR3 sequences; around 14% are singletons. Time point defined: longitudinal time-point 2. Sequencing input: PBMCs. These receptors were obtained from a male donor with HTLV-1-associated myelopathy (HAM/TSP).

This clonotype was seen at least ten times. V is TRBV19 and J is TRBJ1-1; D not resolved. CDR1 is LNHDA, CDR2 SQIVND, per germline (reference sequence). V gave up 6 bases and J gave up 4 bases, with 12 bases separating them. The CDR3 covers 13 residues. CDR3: CASSQSRGTEAFF. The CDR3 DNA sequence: TGTGCCAGTAGCCAATCCCGGGGCACTGAAGCTTTCTTT.

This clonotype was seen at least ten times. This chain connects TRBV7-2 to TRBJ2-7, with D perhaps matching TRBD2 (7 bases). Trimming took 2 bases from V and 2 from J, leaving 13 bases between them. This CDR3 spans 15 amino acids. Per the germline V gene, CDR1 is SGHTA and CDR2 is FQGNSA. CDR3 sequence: CASSLRGGLTYEQYF. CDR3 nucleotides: TGTGCCAGCAGCTTAAGGGGGGGGCTCACCTACGAGCAGTACTTC.

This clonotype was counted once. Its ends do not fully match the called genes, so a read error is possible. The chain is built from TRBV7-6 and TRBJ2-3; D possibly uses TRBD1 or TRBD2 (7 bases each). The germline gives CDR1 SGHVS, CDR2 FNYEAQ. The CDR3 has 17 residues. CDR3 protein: CAISFRPLAGGVYTQYF. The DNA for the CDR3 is TGTGCCATCAGCTTCAGACCCTTAGCAGGGGGGGTTTATACGCAGTATTTT.

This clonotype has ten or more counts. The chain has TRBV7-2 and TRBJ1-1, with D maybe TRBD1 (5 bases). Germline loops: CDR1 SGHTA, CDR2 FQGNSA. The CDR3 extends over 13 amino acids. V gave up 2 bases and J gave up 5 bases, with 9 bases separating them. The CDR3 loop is CASSLPGGTEAFF. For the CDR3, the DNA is TGTGCCAGCAGCTTACCCGGGGGGACTGAAGCTTTCTTT.

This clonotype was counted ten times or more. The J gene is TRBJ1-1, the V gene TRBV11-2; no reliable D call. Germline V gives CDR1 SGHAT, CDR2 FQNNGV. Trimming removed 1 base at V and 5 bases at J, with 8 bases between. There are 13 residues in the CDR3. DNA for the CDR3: TGTGCCAGCAGCTTAGTGACACTAACTGAAGCTTTCTTT. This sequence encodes CASSLVTLTEAFF.

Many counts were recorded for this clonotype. For the CDR3, the DNA is TGTGCCAGCCTAGCGGGGACCGAATATTGGACAGATACGCAGTATTTT. The encoded protein is CASLAGTEYWTDTQYF. This chain links TRBV5-6 with TRBJ2-3, with 9 bases fitting TRBD2. Germline V gene data show CDR1 as SGHDT and CDR2 as YYEEEE. There are 16 residues in the CDR3. The V gene end was trimmed by 7 bases and the J gene end by 3 bases; junction bases not matched to a gene: 12.

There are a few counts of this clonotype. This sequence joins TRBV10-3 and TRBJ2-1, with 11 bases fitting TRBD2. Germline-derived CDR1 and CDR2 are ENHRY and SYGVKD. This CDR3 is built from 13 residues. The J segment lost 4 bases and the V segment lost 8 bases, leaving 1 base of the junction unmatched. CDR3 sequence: CAIGTSGYNEQFF. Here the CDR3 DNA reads TGTGCCATCGGGACTAGCGGATACAATGAGCAGTTCTTC.

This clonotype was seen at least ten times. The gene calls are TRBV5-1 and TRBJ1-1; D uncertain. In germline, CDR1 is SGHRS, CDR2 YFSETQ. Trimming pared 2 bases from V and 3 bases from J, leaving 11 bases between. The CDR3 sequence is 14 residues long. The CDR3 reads CASSFIGADTEAFF. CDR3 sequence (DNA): TGCGCCAGCAGCTTTATCGGAGCGGACACTGAAGCTTTCTTT.

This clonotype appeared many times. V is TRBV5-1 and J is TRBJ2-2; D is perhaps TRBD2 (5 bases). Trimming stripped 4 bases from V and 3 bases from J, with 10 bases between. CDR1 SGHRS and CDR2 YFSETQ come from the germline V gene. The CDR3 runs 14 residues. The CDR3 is CASSPGIDTGELFF. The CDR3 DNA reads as TGCGCCAGCAGCCCCGGGATCGACACCGGGGAGCTGTTTTTT.

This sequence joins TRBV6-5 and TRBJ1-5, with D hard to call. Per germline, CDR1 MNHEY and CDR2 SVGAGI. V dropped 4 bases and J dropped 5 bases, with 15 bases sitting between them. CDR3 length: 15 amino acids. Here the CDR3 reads CASSSTGMPDQPQHF. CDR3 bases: TGTGCCAGCAGTTCAACCGGGATGCCAGATCAGCCCCAGCATTTT.

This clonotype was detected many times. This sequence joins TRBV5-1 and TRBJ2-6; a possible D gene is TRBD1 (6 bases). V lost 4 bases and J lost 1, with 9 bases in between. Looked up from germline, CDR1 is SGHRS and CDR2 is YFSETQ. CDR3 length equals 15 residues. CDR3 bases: TGCGCCAGCAGCGACGGGACATCTGGGGCCAACGTCCTGACTTTC. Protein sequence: CASSDGTSGANVLTF.

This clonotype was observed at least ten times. The CDR3 reads CASSFSGQRGGNTIYF. DNA for the CDR3: TGCGCCAGCAGCTTCTCGGGACAGAGAGGTGGAAACACCATATATTTT. V is TRBV5-1 and J is TRBJ1-3, with 7 nucleotides matching TRBD1. This CDR3 spans 16 amino acids. V shed 2 bases, J shed 3 bases, and the junction held 8 bases outside the gene matches. Germline V gene sequence: CDR1 SGHRS, CDR2 YFSETQ.

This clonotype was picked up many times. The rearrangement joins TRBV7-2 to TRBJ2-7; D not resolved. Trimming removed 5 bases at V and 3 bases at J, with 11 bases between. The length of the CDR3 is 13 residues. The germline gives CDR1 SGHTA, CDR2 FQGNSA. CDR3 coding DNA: TGTGCCAGCAGCCTCCCCCGGCACTACGAGCAGTACTTC. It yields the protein CASSLPRHYEQYF.

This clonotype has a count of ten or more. CDR3 loop: CASSPRTGGGQPQHF. DNA for the CDR3: TGTGCCAGCAGTCCTCGGACAGGGGGCGGTCAGCCCCAGCATTTT. The chain is built from TRBV6-6 and TRBJ1-5, with TRBD1 matching 11 bases. This CDR3 has 15 residues. V lost 5 bases to trimming and J lost 6 bases; unmatched junction nucleotides: 6. Germline CDR1 and CDR2: MNHNY and SVGAGI (reference sequence).

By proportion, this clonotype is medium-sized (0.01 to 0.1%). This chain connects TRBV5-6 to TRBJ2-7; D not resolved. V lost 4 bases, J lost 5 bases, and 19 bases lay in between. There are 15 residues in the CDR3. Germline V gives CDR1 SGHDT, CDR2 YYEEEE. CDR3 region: CASSPPAGVPDEQYF. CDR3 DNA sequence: TGTGCCAGCAGCCCCCCGGCTGGGGTTCCCGACGAGCAGTACTTC.

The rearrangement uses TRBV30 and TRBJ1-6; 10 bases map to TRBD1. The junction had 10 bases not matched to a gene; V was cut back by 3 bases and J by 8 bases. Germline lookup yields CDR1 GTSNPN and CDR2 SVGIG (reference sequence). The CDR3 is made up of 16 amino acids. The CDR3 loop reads CAWRAGGQGFDSPLHF. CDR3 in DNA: TGTGCCTGGAGGGCCGGGGGACAGGGGTTTGATTCACCCCTCCACTTT.

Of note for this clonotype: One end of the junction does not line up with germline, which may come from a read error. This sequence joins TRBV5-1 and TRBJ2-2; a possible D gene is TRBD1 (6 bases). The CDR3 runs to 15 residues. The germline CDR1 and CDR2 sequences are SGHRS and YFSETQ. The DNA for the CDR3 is TGCGCCAGCAGCTTCATAGGGGGAAACATCGGGGAGCTGTTTTTT. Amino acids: CASSFIGGNIGELFF.

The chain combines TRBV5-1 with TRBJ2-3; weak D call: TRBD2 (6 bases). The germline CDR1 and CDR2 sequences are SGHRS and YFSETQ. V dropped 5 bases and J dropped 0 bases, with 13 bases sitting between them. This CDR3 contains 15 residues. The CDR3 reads CASSVGTFSTDTQYF. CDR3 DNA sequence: TGCGCCAGCAGTGTCGGGACTTTTAGCACAGATACGCAGTATTTT.

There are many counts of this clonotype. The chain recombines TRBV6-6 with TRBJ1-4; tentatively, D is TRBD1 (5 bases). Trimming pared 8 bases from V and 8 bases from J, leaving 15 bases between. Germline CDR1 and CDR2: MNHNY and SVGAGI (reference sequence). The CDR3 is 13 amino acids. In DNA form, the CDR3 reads TGTGCCAGCCTGTACGGGCAGGGAGAAAAACTGTTTTTT. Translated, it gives CASLYGQGEKLFF.

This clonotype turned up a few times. The CDR3 loop is CASSPDVAGKANYGYTF. In DNA form, the CDR3 reads TGTGCCAGCTCACCAGACGTCGCGGGGAAAGCTAACTATGGCTACACCTTC. The V gene is TRBV18, the J gene TRBJ1-2; D unclear. The CDR3 extends over 17 amino acids. CDR1 is KGHSH, CDR2 LQKENI, per germline. Trimming took 2 bases from V and 0 from J, leaving 16 bases between them.

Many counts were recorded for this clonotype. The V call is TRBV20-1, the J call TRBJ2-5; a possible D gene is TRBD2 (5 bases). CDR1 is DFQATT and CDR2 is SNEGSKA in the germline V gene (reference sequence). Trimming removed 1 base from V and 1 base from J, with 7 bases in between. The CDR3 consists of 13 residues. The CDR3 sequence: CSARGRVQETQYF. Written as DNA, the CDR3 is TGCAGTGCTAGAGGGCGGGTCCAAGAGACCCAGTACTTC.

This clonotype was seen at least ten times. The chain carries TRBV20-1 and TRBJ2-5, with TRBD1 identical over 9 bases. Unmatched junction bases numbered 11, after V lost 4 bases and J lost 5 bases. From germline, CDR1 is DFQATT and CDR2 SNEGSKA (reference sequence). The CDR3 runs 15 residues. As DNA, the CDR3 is TGCAGTGCTACACCCGGACAGGGGAGTTTGGAGACCCAGTACTTC. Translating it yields CSATPGQGSLETQYF.

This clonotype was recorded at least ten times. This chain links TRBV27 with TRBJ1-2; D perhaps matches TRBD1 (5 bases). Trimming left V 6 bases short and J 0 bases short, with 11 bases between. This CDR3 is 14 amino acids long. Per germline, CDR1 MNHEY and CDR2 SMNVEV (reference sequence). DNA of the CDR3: TGTGCCAGCAGACCCGGGGGGGCTAACTATGGCTACACCTTC. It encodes CASRPGGANYGYTF.

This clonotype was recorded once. The CDR3, as DNA: TGTGCCAGCAGCCGTGAAGAGACGGGCGTTTATGGCTACACCTTC. It is translated as CASSREETGVYGYTF. This chain links TRBV12-3 or TRBV12-4 with TRBJ1-2; D call uncertain. Trimming stripped 6 bases from V and 5 bases from J, with 19 bases between. The CDR3 contains 15 residues.

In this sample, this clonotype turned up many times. In DNA form, the CDR3 reads TGCGCCAGCAGCCTAGCGGGGGGGCGCCGCACAGATACGCAGTATTTT. Protein: CASSLAGGRRTDTQYF. The chain carries TRBV5-1 and TRBJ2-3, with TRBD2 matching 12 bases. The CDR3 totals 16 residues. Germline lookup yields CDR1 SGHRS and CDR2 YFSETQ. Trimming at V came to 4 bases and at J to 1 base, leaving 4 bases not matched to a gene.

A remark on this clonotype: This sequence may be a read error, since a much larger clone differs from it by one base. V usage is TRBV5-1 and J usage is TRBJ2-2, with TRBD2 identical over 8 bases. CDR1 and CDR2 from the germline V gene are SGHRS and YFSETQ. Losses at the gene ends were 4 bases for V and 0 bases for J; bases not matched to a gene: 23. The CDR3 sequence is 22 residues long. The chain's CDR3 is CASSRGILKVKRETANTGELFF. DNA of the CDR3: TGCGCCAGCAGCCGCGGTATCTTGAAGGTAAAGCGGGAGACAGCGAACACCGGGGAGCTGTTTTTT.

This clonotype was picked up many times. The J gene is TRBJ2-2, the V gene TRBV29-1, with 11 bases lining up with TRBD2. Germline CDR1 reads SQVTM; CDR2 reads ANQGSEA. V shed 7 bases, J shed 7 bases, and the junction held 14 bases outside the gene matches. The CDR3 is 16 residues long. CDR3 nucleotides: TGCAGCGCTGTACTAGCGGGGGAGGCGGGATTCGGGGAGCTGTTTTTT. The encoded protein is CSAVLAGEAGFGELFF.

CDR3 sequence: CATRGEANTEAFF. The CDR3 bases are TGTGCCACCAGAGGAGAGGCGAACACTGAAGCTTTCTTT. This chain joins TRBV15 and TRBJ1-1; no definite D call. Germline V gene data show CDR1 as LNHNV and CDR2 as YYDKDF (reference sequence). V gave up 6 bases and J gave up 1 base, with 9 bases separating them. The CDR3 has 13 residues.

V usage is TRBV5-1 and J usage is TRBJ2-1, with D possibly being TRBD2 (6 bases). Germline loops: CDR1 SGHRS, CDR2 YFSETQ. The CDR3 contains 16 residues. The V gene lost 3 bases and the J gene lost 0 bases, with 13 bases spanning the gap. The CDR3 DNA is TGCGCCAGCAGCTATATAGCGGCTAACTCCTACAATGAGCAGTTCTTC. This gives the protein CASSYIAANSYNEQFF.

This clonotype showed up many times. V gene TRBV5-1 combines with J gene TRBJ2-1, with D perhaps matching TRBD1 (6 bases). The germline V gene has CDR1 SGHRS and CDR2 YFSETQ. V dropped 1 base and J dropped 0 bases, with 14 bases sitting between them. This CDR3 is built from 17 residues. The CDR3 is CASSLMTGMSSYNEQFF. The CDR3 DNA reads TGCGCCAGCAGCTTGATGACAGGAATGAGCTCCTACAATGAGCAGTTCTTC.